A single sample gave rise to the 32 T cell receptor beta chains below, sequenced in a study of T cell repertoires in cytomegalovirus infection. TCRdb reprocessed the reads via MiXCR and lists one record per CDR3 protein. In the table there are about 530,000 distinct CDR3 sequences, roughly 29% of which are singletons. Sequenced sample: PBMCs. These receptors were obtained from a human donor in good health (CMV status not recorded). Some clones in this sample may be carry-over from other donors' samples.

The rearrangement links TRBV12-3 or TRBV12-4 to TRBJ1-1, with TRBD1 matching 11 bases. Unmatched junction bases numbered 5, after V lost 3 bases and J lost 5 bases. The length of the CDR3 is 15 residues. The CDR3 coding sequence is TGTGCCAGCAGTTTTTGGGACAGGGGGGGTACTGAAGCTTTCTTT. It yields the protein CASSFWDRGGTEAFF.

This CDR3 reads CASSRTGMVGYTF. In DNA, the CDR3 is TGTGCCAGTAGTCGAACAGGGATGGTCGGCTACACCTTC. The chain combines TRBV19 with TRBJ1-2; possibly TRBD1 for D (6 bases). This CDR3 spans 13 amino acids. Germline V gene lookup returns CDR1 LNHDA and CDR2 SQIVND (reference sequence). Trimming pared 5 bases from V and 8 bases from J, leaving 15 bases between.

This chain uses TRBV5-1 with TRBJ2-7; D call uncertain. Germline CDR1 reads SGHRS; CDR2 reads YFSETQ. The CDR3 runs 10 residues. V lost 6 bases to trimming and J lost 7 bases, with 8 bases between them. The CDR3 reads CASTPSEQYF. The CDR3 nucleotides are TGCGCCAGCACTCCGTCAGAGCAGTACTTC.

This clonotype showed up many times. The CDR3 is CASSLLNRPPPYGYTF. CDR3 DNA sequence: TGTGCCAGCAGCTTACTCAACAGGCCCCCCCCCTATGGCTACACCTTC. The chain has TRBV7-9 and TRBJ1-2, with a possible D match to TRBD1 (5 bases). V lost 2 bases and J lost 4, with 17 bases in between. Germline V gene data show CDR1 as SEHNR and CDR2 as FQNEAQ (reference sequence). The CDR3 spans 16 residues.

This clonotype was seen repeatedly, ten times or more. The V call is TRBV7-2, the J call TRBJ1-5; no clear D. CDR1 and CDR2 (germline): SGHTA, FQGNSA. Trimming pared 5 bases from V and 2 bases from J, leaving 7 bases between. CDR3 length: 13 residues. The chain's CDR3 is CASSGRGNQPQHF. The CDR3 region has the DNA TGTGCCAGCAGCGGGAGGGGCAATCAGCCCCAGCATTTT.

Many counts were recorded for this clonotype. The chain carries TRBV7-6 and TRBJ1-4; the D gene is possibly TRBD1 (6 bases). Germline CDR1 and CDR2: SGHVS and FNYEAQ. V was shortened by 4 bases and J by 2 bases, with 14 bases between the two germline ends. The CDR3 totals 16 residues. CDR3 region: CASSSNREPTNEKLFF. CDR3 nucleotide sequence: TGTGCCAGCAGCTCGAACAGGGAGCCTACTAATGAAAAACTGTTTTTT.

In DNA, the CDR3 is TGCAGTGCTAGGGTGAGGGACAGGGGCTACGAGCAGTACTTC. Its translation: CSARVRDRGYEQYF. The chain has TRBV20-1 and TRBJ2-7; 10 bases are a match to TRBD1. V trimming: 3 bases; J trimming: 3 bases; junction bases outside the gene matches: 5. Germline lookup yields CDR1 DFQATT and CDR2 SNEGSKA (reference sequence). CDR3 length: 14 amino acids.

The CDR3 sequence: CASSPTGTYEQYV. CDR3 nucleotide sequence: TGTGCCAGCTCACCCACAGGGACCTACGAGCAGTACGTC. The chain carries TRBV18 and TRBJ2-7; perhaps TRBD1 as D (6 bases). This CDR3 is built from 13 residues. Looked up from germline, CDR1 is KGHSH and CDR2 is LQKENI. V lost 3 bases, J lost 2 bases, and 8 bases lay in between.

This rearrangement joins TRBV29-1 to TRBJ1-1; 7 nucleotides align to TRBD1. The V and J ends lost 1 base and 3 bases, in that order; junction bases with no gene match: 14. This CDR3 is 17 amino acids long. The germline gives CDR1 SQVTM, CDR2 ANQGSEA. The CDR3 spells CSVEGVIRQGEDTEAFF. The CDR3 DNA reads as TGCAGCGTTGAAGGGGTAATCAGGCAGGGGGAAGACACTGAAGCTTTCTTT.

This clonotype has just a few counts. The chain is built from TRBV7-2 and TRBJ2-1; 8 positions match TRBD1. The CDR3 is 18 residues long. The germline V gene encodes CDR1 SGHTA and CDR2 FQGNSA. V was pared by 3 bases and J by 8 bases, with 18 bases of the junction left unmatched. The CDR3 region has the DNA TGTGCCAGCAGCTTCCTACTTACAGGGGGAGTAGGGTACGATGAGCAGTTCTTC. Translating gives CASSFLLTGGVGYDEQFF.

In this sample, this clonotype turned up a few times. J is TRBJ2-1 and V is TRBV7-9; D gene ambiguous. This CDR3 region has 12 residues. Trimming removed 5 bases at V and 9 bases at J, with 11 bases between. The germline gives CDR1 SEHNR, CDR2 FQNEAQ (reference sequence). DNA for the CDR3: TGTGCCAGCAGCACGCCCCGAGGTGAGCAGTTCTTC. Translating it yields CASSTPRGEQFF.

The CDR3 loop is CASSPAGTSVQETQYF. In DNA form, the CDR3 reads TGTGCCAGCAGCCCAGCGGGGACTAGCGTACAAGAGACCCAGTACTTC. The rearrangement uses TRBV5-6 and TRBJ2-5, with 10 bases identical to TRBD2. The CDR3 covers 16 residues. The V and J ends lost 4 bases and 2 bases, in that order; junction bases with no gene match: 8. Germline CDR1 and CDR2: SGHDT and YYEEEE.

The rearrangement links TRBV3-1 to TRBJ2-2; D remains ambiguous. Germline lookup yields CDR1 LGHDT and CDR2 YNNKEL (reference sequence). V shed 2 bases and J shed 0 bases, with 7 bases lying between them. This CDR3 is built from 15 residues. The CDR3 bases are TGTGCCAGCAGCCAACGGACGGCGAACACCGGGGAGCTGTTTTTT. Translated: CASSQRTANTGELFF. Supplemented by reference TRBV3-1 and TRBJ2-2, the full variable domain reads DTAVSQTPKYLVTQMGNDKSIKCEQNLGHDTMYWYKQDSKKFLKIMFSYNNKELIINETVPNRFSPKSPDKAHLNLHINSLELGDSAVYFCASSQRTANTGELFFGEGSRLTVL.

The CDR3 loop reads CSVRQGAHLTDTQYF. DNA for the CDR3: TGCAGCGTAAGACAGGGGGCGCATCTGACAGATACGCAGTATTTT. The chain uses TRBV29-1 and TRBJ2-3, with 10 bases identical to TRBD1. J was trimmed by 3 bases and V by 6 bases; bases with no gene match: 9. CDR1 and CDR2 from the germline V gene are SQVTM and ANQGSEA. The CDR3 consists of 15 residues.

This clonotype showed up just a few times. CDR3 sequence: CAISDRAGNQPQHF. The CDR3 region has the DNA TGTGCCATCAGTGACAGGGCGGGCAATCAGCCCCAGCATTTT. The J gene is TRBJ1-5, the V gene TRBV10-3; possibly TRBD1 for D (5 bases). Trimming pared 3 bases from V and 2 bases from J, leaving 8 bases between. CDR1 is ENHRY, CDR2 SYGVKD, per germline. The CDR3 contains 14 residues.

This chain joins TRBV7-2 and TRBJ2-2; D is undetermined. With 1 base removed from V and 0 bases from J, the gap between germline ends came to 15 bases. Germline-derived CDR1 and CDR2 are SGHTA and FQGNSA. The CDR3 consists of 18 residues. The CDR3 sequence is CASSLVGAGLSNTGELFF. CDR3 nucleotide sequence: TGTGCCAGCAGCTTAGTAGGAGCCGGCCTTTCGAACACCGGGGAGCTGTTTTTT.

This clonotype was seen a handful of times. The V gene is TRBV7-9, the J gene TRBJ2-1; 8 bases line up with TRBD2. The CDR3 is made up of 20 amino acids. The germline V gene encodes CDR1 SEHNR and CDR2 FQNEAQ (reference sequence). After removal of 5 bases from V and 0 bases from J, the junction contained 18 bases not matched to a gene. CDR3 sequence: CASSPRLAMNTYSSYNEQFF. The CDR3 nucleotides read TGTGCCAGCAGCCCCAGACTAGCGATGAACACCTACAGCTCCTACAATGAGCAGTTCTTC.

J is TRBJ1-2 and V is TRBV25-1; D remains unclear. In germline, CDR1 is MGHDK, CDR2 SYGVNS. The length of the CDR3 is 14 residues. V was cut by 5 bases and J by 7 bases, with 17 bases left in between. The chain's CDR3 is CASSSQYGGGGYTF. Here the CDR3 DNA reads TGTGCCAGCAGTTCCCAGTATGGCGGCGGTGGCTACACCTTC.

The rearrangement joins TRBV6-2 or TRBV6-3 to TRBJ2-1, with TRBD2 matching 7 bases. The ends lost 2 bases at V and 12 bases at J; junction bases unmatched: 13. The germline V gene encodes CDR1 MNHEY and CDR2 SVGEGT. This CDR3 comprises 15 residues. CDR3 coding DNA: TGTGCCAGCAGTTACGGGGGACTACGCCCTTTGGGGCAGTTCTTC. This gives the protein CASSYGGLRPLGQFF.

This clonotype was counted a few times. This sequence joins TRBV5-4 and TRBJ1-1; D not resolved. The CDR3 covers 15 residues. CDR1 is SGHNT and CDR2 is YYREEE in the germline V gene (reference sequence). With 0 bases removed from V and 0 bases from J, the gap between germline ends came to 9 bases. This CDR3 reads CASSLARSMNTEAFF. The CDR3 bases are TGTGCCAGCAGCTTGGCTAGGAGCATGAACACTGAAGCTTTCTTT.

The chain carries TRBV12-5 and TRBJ2-7; weak D call: TRBD1 (6 bases). CDR3 size: 13 residues. Germline CDR1 LGHNT, CDR2 FRNRAP. Trimming took off 1 base at V and 2 bases at J, with 6 bases between the two ends. CDR3 coding DNA: TGTGCTAGTGGTTTGGGGGACACCTACGAGCAGTACGTC. It yields the protein CASGLGDTYEQYV.

The chain carries TRBV7-9 and TRBJ2-1; unclear D gene. The CDR3 length is 15 residues. Germline lookup yields CDR1 SEHNR and CDR2 FQNEAQ (reference sequence). The ends were cut back, 5 bases at V and 4 bases at J, with 15 bases in the middle. CDR3 residues: CASSPQWSEYNEQFF. CDR3 bases: TGTGCCAGCAGCCCCCAGTGGAGCGAATACAATGAGCAGTTCTTC.

The J gene is TRBJ2-7, the V gene TRBV14; D may match TRBD1 or TRBD2 (5 bases each). This CDR3 is 13 amino acids long. Germline CDR1 SGHDN, CDR2 FVKESK. Trimming stripped 2 bases from V and 5 bases from J, with 10 bases between. The CDR3 loop is CASSQWVGDEQYF. The CDR3 DNA is TGTGCCAGCAGCCAATGGGTGGGGGACGAGCAGTACTTC.

This chain uses TRBV9 with TRBJ1-3; 7 nucleotides line up with TRBD1. The CDR3 has 20 amino acids. V was clipped by 3 bases and J by 0 bases; unmatched bases: 18. Germline assignment: CDR1 SGDLS and CDR2 YYNGEE. In DNA form, the CDR3 reads TGTGCCAGCAGCGCAACTAACAGGGGCCAGACGGCCTTCTCTGGAAACACCATATATTTT. As protein: CASSATNRGQTAFSGNTIYF.

This clonotype appeared many times. The chain is built from TRBV12-3 or TRBV12-4 and TRBJ1-1; TRBD1 is a possible D gene (5 bases). The CDR3 has 13 residues. Trimming cost V 3 bases and J 6 bases, with 11 bases left between them. The CDR3 loop reads CASSLLGDAEAFF. CDR3 DNA: TGTGCCAGCAGTTTGTTAGGGGACGCTGAAGCTTTCTTT.

This clonotype occurred a few times. J is TRBJ2-1 and V is TRBV28; no definite D call. The CDR3 runs to 14 residues. The V and J ends lost 6 bases and 6 bases respectively, with 15 bases between them. Germline lookup yields CDR1 MDHEN and CDR2 SYDVKM. The CDR3 spells CASSPAFPGNEQFF. The CDR3 bases are TGTGCCAGCAGCCCAGCTTTTCCGGGCAATGAGCAGTTCTTC.

The sample holds a few counts of this clonotype. This rearrangement joins TRBV10-2 to TRBJ1-5, with D possibly being TRBD1 (6 bases). Trimming left V 1 base short and J 7 bases short, with 11 bases between. Germline-derived CDR1 and CDR2 are WSHSY and SAAADI. The CDR3 contains 14 residues. The CDR3 spells CASSELGGQQPQHF. CDR3 sequence (DNA): TGCGCCAGCAGTGAGTTGGGGGGGCAGCAGCCCCAGCATTTT.

This clonotype has more than one count but fewer than ten. CDR3 sequence: CASSSTRTGNYEQYF. Written as DNA, the CDR3 is TGTGCCAGCAGCTCCACAAGGACAGGGAACTACGAGCAGTACTTC. The V gene is TRBV5-5, the J gene TRBJ2-7; 8 bases are shared with TRBD1. Germline lookup yields CDR1 SGHKS and CDR2 YYEKEE (reference sequence). Germline trimming cut 3 bases from V and 3 bases from J; bases unmatched to any gene: 8. This CDR3 is built from 15 residues.

This clonotype has at least ten counts. The rearrangement joins TRBV7-2 to TRBJ2-1; D is possibly TRBD1 or TRBD2 (5 bases each). The CDR3 covers 14 residues. V lost 8 bases and J 0 bases, leaving 11 bases between the germline ends. From germline, CDR1 is SGHTA and CDR2 FQGNSA. The CDR3 protein is CASPGAGSYNEQFF. The CDR3 region has the DNA TGTGCCAGCCCCGGGGCAGGCTCCTACAATGAGCAGTTCTTC.

Concerning this clonotype itself: A read error may account for a junction end that differs from germline. This chain links TRBV28 with TRBJ1-5; 10 nucleotides line up with TRBD1. The CDR3 covers 16 residues. The V gene's germline CDR1 is MDHEN and CDR2 SYDVKM. CDR3 region: CASSEMTGGRGQPQHF. The DNA of the CDR3 is TGTGCCAGCAGTGAGATGACAGGGGGCCGGGGCCAGCCTCAGCATTTT.

This clonotype turned up a few times. The rearrangement joins TRBV11-2 to TRBJ1-1, with D uncertain. CDR1 is SGHAT, CDR2 FQNNGV, per germline. V was shortened by 0 bases and J by 0 bases, with 14 bases between the two germline ends. The CDR3 has 17 residues. CDR3 in amino acids: CASSLDRPSSMNTEAFF. CDR3 DNA sequence: TGTGCCAGCAGCTTAGATCGCCCCAGCAGCATGAACACTGAAGCTTTCTTT.

This clonotype was counted only a few times. DNA for the CDR3: TGTGCCAGCAGCCCCCGGACAGGGGGTTTCGGCTACACCTTC. It encodes CASSPRTGGFGYTF. The gene calls are TRBV9 and TRBJ1-2; 10 bases are shared with TRBD1. The CDR3 loop spans 14 amino acids. In germline, CDR1 is SGDLS, CDR2 YYNGEE. V dropped 4 bases and J dropped 8; count of bases not matched to a gene: 8.